This TCR beta chain is from a study of blood T cell repertoires in COVID-19. This CDR3 spans 16 amino acids. CDR1 and CDR2 (germline): SGHDT, YYEEEE. The V gene lost 0 bases and the J gene lost 4 bases, with 14 bases spanning the gap. Authors' methods: Estimation of nucleated cell counts relied on the amplification of reference gene primers. Clones were sequenced by immunoSEQ multiplex PCR, and TCRdb holds only the in-frame ones, with some missing. The V and J calls and clone size come from that table; D and trimming were worked out from the DNA. The table shows 250,000 to 350,000 clones, with roughly 86% occurring only once. Enrollees, about 18 to 89 years old, lived in 25 or so US areas. Donors of Cohort 3 who recovered were those that had two negative PCRs, clearance, or symptom resolution.

The V gene is TRBV5-6, the J gene TRBJ2-1; D gene ambiguous. This TCR was sampled from a woman younger than 30 who had recovered from COVID-19. Material for sequencing was PBMCs or T cells enriched from blood (not recorded which). The CDR3, as DNA: TGTGCCAGCAGCTTGGAGCTCAGCGCCTCATACAATGAGCAGTTCTTC. It specifies CASSLELSASYNEQFF.